This is a list of T cell receptor beta chains from one sample in a study of vaccination and CD4 T cells after COVID-19. Their target antigens are unknown. Each CDR3 protein gets one entry after TCRdb re-called the PCR reads with MiXCR. The sample holds about 19,000 distinct CDR3 sequences, more than 50% seen once. Sequencing was carried out using CD4+ T cells from blood, cultured in vitro. All receptors come from a human donor who had recovered from COVID-19. Each CDR3 is given with its conserved first and last residue. A D gene is named only where the DNA matches it firmly. Expanded clones are given a class, and other clones once, few, many or no size at all.

d_call,v_call,j_call,clone_size,cdr3_nt,cdr3_aa
NA,TRBV7-3,TRBJ2-3,NA,TGTGCCAGCAGCTTAAGTCGGACAGATACGCAGTATTTT,CASSLSRTDTQYF
NA,TRBV7-2,TRBJ2-7,NA,TGTGCCAGCAGCCAGGGACCCTTATCTTTGGAGCAGTACTTC,CASSQGPLSLEQYF
TRBD2,TRBV20-1,TRBJ2-3,NA,TGCAGTGCAAGGCCTAGTTCGGGGGGAGTTGATACGCAGTATTTT,CSARPSSGGVDTQYF
TRBD2,TRBV12-3/TRBV12-4,TRBJ2-5,NA,TGTGCCAGCAGGCACGGGGGGTACCAAGAGACCCAGTACTTC,CASRHGGYQETQYF
NA,TRBV10-3,TRBJ2-5,NA,TGTGCCATCAGTGAGTCGGGGGCGCTCGCAGAGACCCAGTACTTC,CAISESGALAETQYF
NA,TRBV6-5,TRBJ2-5,NA,TGTGCCAGCAGTTATGACCCGCGGCAGGGGCCCCGGGAGACCCAGTACTTC,CASSYDPRQGPRETQYF
NA,TRBV25-1,TRBJ2-2,few,TGTGCCAGTAAGATGGAGCACGGGGAGCTGTTTTTT,CASKMEHGELFF
NA,TRBV6-4,TRBJ2-3,few,TGTGCCAGCTTATCCACCGGGACCCACCCGAATACGCAGTATTTT,CASLSTGTHPNTQYF
NA,TRBV24-1,TRBJ2-2,few,TGTGCCACCAGTGATCCCTACGGGGAGCTGTTTTTT,CATSDPYGELFF
TRBD2,TRBV2,TRBJ2-3,NA,TGTGCCAGCAGTGAAGGCAGGGGGAGGCTAGCGGGGATTAGGGATACGCAGTATTTT,CASSEGRGRLAGIRDTQYF
NA,TRBV24-1,TRBJ2-1,NA,TGTGCCACCAGTGGGGGTGGGCGGGAGCAGTTCTTC,CATSGGGREQFF
NA,TRBV5-1,TRBJ2-7,NA,TGCGCCAGCAGCCCCTCCGGGACTCCTCTTAGTGAGCAGTACTTC,CASSPSGTPLSEQYF
NA,TRBV7-2,TRBJ1-1,few,TGTGCCAGCAGCTATCAGACCGGGACACAACTCACTGAAGCTTTCTTT,CASSYQTGTQLTEAFF
TRBD1,TRBV30,TRBJ2-7,NA,TGTGCCTGGAGCGCCCGACAGGGCGGGCAGTACTTC,CAWSARQGGQYF
NA,TRBV14,TRBJ2-7,NA,TGTGCCAGCAGCCAAGTCAGGGGTAGCTACGAGCAGTACTTC,CASSQVRGSYEQYF
NA,TRBV7-2,TRBJ1-5,NA,TGTGCCAGCAGCCTCAAGCCCTTGAGCAATCAGCCCCAGCATTTT,CASSLKPLSNQPQHF
NA,TRBV19,TRBJ1-1,NA,TGTGCCAGTGGGGTTGCGGGGCGCCCTGTCGGGCTTCACACTGAAGCTTTCTTT,CASGVAGRPVGLHTEAFF
TRBD2,TRBV7-2,TRBJ2-5,few,TGTGCCAGCAGCACCTTAGCGGGGCCCCAAGAGACCCAGTACTTC,CASSTLAGPQETQYF
NA,TRBV29-1,TRBJ2-5,NA,TGCAGCGTTGAAGGGTACCAAGAGACCCAGTACTTC,CSVEGYQETQYF
NA,TRBV11-2,TRBJ2-7,NA,TGTGCCAGCAGCAAACAACAGACGGTCTTCGGGGAGTACGAGCAGTACTTC,CASSKQQTVFGEYEQYF
TRBD2,TRBV10-1,TRBJ2-7,few,TGCGCCAGCAGTGGTAAGAGCGGGAGACGCGACGAGCAGTACTTC,CASSGKSGRRDEQYF
NA,TRBV29-1,TRBJ1-1,NA,TGCAGCGTTTCCCAAGGTTTGACAGGTAACACTGAAGCTTTCTTT,CSVSQGLTGNTEAFF
TRBD1,TRBV7-2,TRBJ1-5,NA,TGTGCCAGCAGCCTCCGACAGGGGAATCAGCCCCAGCATTTT,CASSLRQGNQPQHF
NA,TRBV20-1,TRBJ2-2,NA,TGCAGTGCTGCCCTATCCTCGGACACCGGGGAGCTGTTTTTT,CSAALSSDTGELFF
TRBD1,TRBV7-2,TRBJ2-7,NA,TGTGCCAGCAGCCGGGACAGATACTCCTACGAGCAGTACTTC,CASSRDRYSYEQYF
TRBD1,TRBV7-9,TRBJ1-3,NA,TGTGCCAGCAGCCCCCAGGGGGCCTCTGGAAACACCATATATTTT,CASSPQGASGNTIYF
NA,TRBV7-2,TRBJ1-5,NA,TGTGCCAGCAGCTTGGTGGGGGTTGGCAATCAGCCCCAGCATTTT,CASSLVGVGNQPQHF
NA,TRBV7-9,TRBJ1-1,few,TGTGCCAGCAGCTTAATTTCGTCTGAAGCTTTCTTT,CASSLISSEAFF
TRBD2,TRBV2,TRBJ2-1,NA,TGTGCCAGCAGGATACGTGAGCGGGGAAGTGAGCAGTTCTTC,CASRIRERGSEQFF
NA,TRBV5-1,TRBJ1-2,NA,TGCGCCAGCAGCTTGGGGGCAGGGAATTTCGGCTACACCTTC,CASSLGAGNFGYTF
NA,TRBV6-1,TRBJ1-6,NA,TGTGCCAGCGCGGCCGGGGAGGGCGCTAATTCACCCCTCCACTTT,CASAAGEGANSPLHF
NA,TRBV19,TRBJ2-1,NA,TGTGCCAGTAGTATTCGGGAGAATGAGCAGTTCTTC,CASSIRENEQFF
NA,TRBV24-1,TRBJ1-1,NA,TGTGCCTCTAAGGCGGCCATGAACACTGAAGCTTTCTTT,CASKAAMNTEAFF
NA,TRBV7-9,TRBJ1-2,NA,TGTGCCAGCGGCCTGGCCGGGCAGGACTACACCTTC,CASGLAGQDYTF
NA,TRBV6-2/TRBV6-3,TRBJ2-5,NA,TGTGCCAGCAGCCCCAGGGGAGCGGGGTTACAAGAGACCCAGTACTTC,CASSPRGAGLQETQYF
NA,TRBV5-1,TRBJ1-2,NA,TGCGCCAGCAGCTTTGGGGATAACTATGGCTACACCTTC,CASSFGDNYGYTF
TRBD1,TRBV28,TRBJ1-3,NA,TGTGCCTCCGGACAGGAGGATTCTGGAAACACCATATATTTT,CASGQEDSGNTIYF
NA,TRBV27,TRBJ1-6,few,TGTGCCAGCAAGGTGGCAGTTAACTATAATTCACCCCTCCACTTT,CASKVAVNYNSPLHF
NA,TRBV7-9,TRBJ1-2,few,TGTGCCAGCAGCTTCGACACCTATGGCTACACCTTC,CASSFDTYGYTF
NA,TRBV7-2,TRBJ1-2,few,TGTGCCAGCGCCTTAGACAGTAACTATGGCTACACCTTC,CASALDSNYGYTF
NA,TRBV6-1,TRBJ2-1,NA,TGTGCCAGCAGTGAGAGAGGGGCCACCTACAATGAGCAGTTCTTC,CASSERGATYNEQFF
NA,TRBV18,TRBJ1-2,NA,TGTGCCAGCTCACCACTTGCGGGGTCGGACTATGGCTACACCTTC,CASSPLAGSDYGYTF
TRBD1,TRBV11-2,TRBJ1-1,NA,TGTGCCAGCAGACCGAACAGGGGGCGAACTGAAGCTTTCTTT,CASRPNRGRTEAFF
NA,TRBV29-1,TRBJ2-1,large,TGCAGCGTTAATGACGGGTCAACTGAGCAGTTCTTC,CSVNDGSTEQFF
TRBD1,TRBV6-2/TRBV6-3,TRBJ2-7,NA,TGTGCCAGCAGCCTATCACAGGGGATATCCTACGAGCAGTACTTC,CASSLSQGISYEQYF
NA,TRBV7-2,TRBJ2-3,NA,TGTGCCAGCAGCTTAGCGCGAAGGTCGGCCGCAGATACGCAGTATTTT,CASSLARRSAADTQYF
NA,TRBV6-5,TRBJ1-6,few,TGTGCCAGCAGTTACTCGAACTCACCCCTCCACTTT,CASSYSNSPLHF
NA,TRBV6-1,TRBJ1-1,NA,TGTGCCAGCAGTGACTTATTTAGGGCGATAGCTTTCTTT,CASSDLFRAIAFF
TRBD2,TRBV7-3,TRBJ2-3,NA,TGTGCCAGCAGCTTAATGGCATCTCCTAGCGGGGCGGGCACAGATACGCAGTATTTT,CASSLMASPSGAGTDTQYF
NA,TRBV6-5,TRBJ2-2,NA,TGTGCCAGCAGTTACTCGGACCTCAACACCGGGGAGCTGTTTTTT,CASSYSDLNTGELFF
NA,TRBV19,TRBJ1-1,few,TGTGCCAGTAGTATACAAGGGGACACTGAAGCTTTCTTT,CASSIQGDTEAFF